This is a list of T cell receptor beta chains from one sample in a study of immune cell composition in non-small cell lung cancer. Clones were read by immunoSEQ multiplex PCR, and TCRdb kept only the in-frame ones, dropping some. The sample records 3,000 to 4,000 clones, approximately 73% being singletons. The sample taken for sequencing was lung tumor tissue. The source is a human donor with non-small cell lung cancer. The CDR3 runs from the conserved cysteine through the conserved F or W. The D gene is left open where the match is weak. Clone size is shown for a subset of rows, as once, few, many or a class of expanded clone.

J | size | V | D | CDR3 | DNA
TRBJ1-6 | once | TRBV4-2 | NA | CASSQDYSSYNSPLHF | TGTGCCAGCAGCCAGGACTACAGCTCCTATAATTCACCCCTCCACTTT
TRBJ2-3 | once | TRBV7-3 | TRBD2 | CASSSGAGGFTDTQYF | TGTGCCAGCAGCTCAGGAGCGGGAGGATTCACAGATACGCAGTATTTT
TRBJ1-1 | NA | TRBV28 | NA | CASIKLGGVSRAFF | TGTGCCAGCATCAAACTGGGAGGGGTAAGTCGAGCTTTCTTT
TRBJ2-7 | few | TRBV28 | TRBD1 | CASRGQGAIDEQYF | TGTGCCAGCAGGGGACAGGGGGCGATCGACGAGCAGTACTTC
TRBJ1-2 | NA | TRBV9 | NA | CASSVGQLNYGYTF | TGTGCCAGCAGCGTAGGACAGCTTAACTATGGCTACACCTTC
TRBJ2-7 | few | TRBV7-9 | TRBD1 | CASSSMTGLTSYEQYF | TGTGCCAGCAGCTCGATGACAGGGTTGACTTCCTACGAGCAGTACTTC
TRBJ1-1 | NA | TRBV10-3 | TRBD1 | CAIRDRGGTEAFF | TGTGCCATCAGAGACAGGGGCGGCACTGAAGCTTTCTTT
TRBJ1-4 | NA | TRBV27 | TRBD1 | CASSHRGPNEKLFF | TGTGCCAGCAGTCACAGGGGTCCTAATGAAAAACTGTTTTTT
TRBJ1-1 | NA | TRBV19 | TRBD1 | CASSIYLDRVNTEAFF | TGTGCCAGTAGTATTTATCTTGACAGGGTGAACACTGAAGCTTTCTTT
TRBJ2-2 | NA | TRBV29-1 | TRBD2 | CSVASGRTNTGELFF | TGCAGCGTTGCTAGCGGGAGGACTAACACCGGGGAGCTGTTTTTT
TRBJ1-4 | NA | TRBV5-1 | TRBD1 | CASSPGGQGRPGNEKLFF | TGCGCCAGCAGCCCTGGTGGACAGGGACGGCCGGGGAATGAAAAACTGTTTTTT
TRBJ1-1 | few | TRBV30 | NA | CAWSGVATEAFF | TGTGCCTGGAGCGGGGTGGCCACTGAAGCTTTCTTT
TRBJ1-4 | NA | TRBV28 | NA | CASTVGLLSATNEKLFF | TGTGCCAGCACCGTTGGACTGCTATCTGCAACTAATGAAAAACTGTTTTTT
TRBJ2-6 | NA | TRBV5-1 | NA | CASSLELISGAGANVLTF | TGCGCCAGCAGCTTGGAGTTAATTTCAGGGGCTGGGGCCAACGTCCTGACTTTC
TRBJ2-7 | NA | TRBV7-2 | TRBD2 | CASSSYEREGEQYF | TGTGCCAGCAGCTCCTACGAGCGGGAGGGTGAGCAGTACTTC
TRBJ2-2 | NA | TRBV5-5 | NA | CASSLKGGTDTVNTGELFF | TGTGCCAGCAGCTTGAAAGGCGGCACGGACACCGTGAACACCGGGGAGCTGTTTTTT
TRBJ1-4 | NA | TRBV4-1 | NA | CASSRGRQATNEKLFF | TGCGCCAGCAGCCGGGGGCGACAGGCAACTAATGAAAAACTGTTTTTT
TRBJ2-3 | NA | TRBV27 | TRBD1 | CASSPGGVHTQYF | TGTGCCAGCAGTCCAGGGGGCGTTCATACGCAGTATTTT
TRBJ2-7 | NA | TRBV4-1 | NA | CASSQAGIGMDEQYF | TGCGCCAGCAGCCAAGCCGGGATTGGTATGGACGAGCAGTACTTC
TRBJ2-7 | NA | TRBV7-2 | TRBD1 | CASSRQGDSYEQYF | TGTGCCAGCAGCCGACAGGGGGACTCCTACGAGCAGTACTTC
TRBJ1-5 | NA | TRBV5-5 | TRBD1 | CASSLDRGGGNQPQHF | TGTGCCAGCAGCTTGGACAGGGGTGGAGGCAATCAGCCCCAGCATTTT
TRBJ2-7 | NA | TRBV7-9 | TRBD1 | CASSKGGTGRDYEQYF | TGTGCCAGCAGCAAGGGGGGGACAGGGAGGGACTACGAGCAGTACTTC
TRBJ2-7 | NA | TRBV7-7 | TRBD2 | CASSGTNGDEQYF | TGTGCCAGCAGCGGGACTAATGGTGACGAGCAGTACTTC
TRBJ1-3 | NA | TRBV9 | TRBD1 | CASSPRQGENTIYF | TGTGCCAGCAGCCCCCGACAGGGGGAAAACACCATATATTTT
TRBJ2-1 | few | TRBV30 | NA | CAWCRSGDEQFF | TGTGCCTGGTGCCGTTCCGGGGATGAGCAGTTCTTC
TRBJ2-5 | few | TRBV20-1 | NA | CSAGGEETQYF | TGCAGTGCCGGTGGTGAGGAGACCCAGTACTTC
TRBJ1-1 | NA | TRBV6-5 | TRBD1 | CASSLQGRHTEAFF | TGTGCCAGCAGCTTACAGGGGAGGCACACTGAAGCTTTCTTT
TRBJ1-6 | NA | TRBV28 | TRBD1 | CASGTGNNSPLHF | TGTGCCAGCGGGACAGGGAACAATTCACCCCTCCACTTT
TRBJ2-7 | NA | TRBV5-4 | TRBD2 | CASSLDLAGAYEQYF | TGTGCCAGCAGCTTGGACCTAGCGGGAGCCTACGAGCAGTACTTC
TRBJ2-2 | NA | TRBV10-2 | TRBD2 | CASRPATGTSGSTGELFF | TGCGCCAGCAGACCTGCGACCGGGACTAGCGGGAGTACCGGGGAGCTGTTTTTT
TRBJ1-1 | NA | TRBV11-2 | TRBD1 | CASSPGTGGLGTEAFF | TGTGCCAGCAGCCCCGGGACAGGGGGATTGGGCACTGAAGCTTTCTTT
TRBJ1-1 | once | TRBV28 | NA | CASSLGKNTEAFF | TGTGCCAGCAGTTTAGGCAAGAACACTGAAGCTTTCTTT
TRBJ1-1 | large | TRBV7-6 | TRBD1 | CASSSIPDRAEAFF | TGTGCCAGCAGCTCAATACCGGACAGGGCTGAAGCTTTCTTT
TRBJ2-5 | once | TRBV5-8 | TRBD1 | CASSLTGGQETQYF | TGTGCCAGCAGCTTGACAGGGGGCCAAGAGACCCAGTACTTC
TRBJ1-1 | NA | TRBV25-1 | TRBD1 | CASNTGTDEAFF | TGTGCCAGCAACACCGGGACAGATGAAGCTTTCTTT
TRBJ2-2 | once | TRBV7-9 | TRBD1 | CASSPGQASRTGELFF | TGTGCCAGCAGCCCCGGACAGGCTAGTCGCACCGGGGAGCTGTTTTTT
TRBJ1-5 | few | TRBV28 | NA | CASRVVSNQPQHF | TGTGCCAGCCGGGTGGTAAGCAATCAGCCCCAGCATTTT
TRBJ1-4 | few | TRBV30 | TRBD1 | CACGGQDEKLFF | TGTGCCTGTGGGGGACAGGACGAAAAACTGTTTTTT
TRBJ2-7 | NA | TRBV7-6 | NA | CAPRGGRMDEQYF | TGTGCCCCTAGGGGGGGACGAATGGACGAGCAGTACTTC
TRBJ1-5 | NA | TRBV28 | NA | CASKIGGVNQPQHF | TGTGCCAGCAAAATCGGCGGGGTTAATCAGCCCCAGCATTTT
TRBJ1-2 | NA | TRBV7-2 | NA | CASSFYLENYGYTF | TGTGCCAGCAGCTTCTATCTGGAGAACTATGGCTACACCTTC
TRBJ2-7 | few | TRBV28 | NA | CASSPQDSYEQYF | TGTGCCAGCAGTCCCCAGGACTCCTACGAGCAGTACTTC
TRBJ1-1 | large | TRBV7-9 | TRBD1 | CASSPQGAGNTEAFF | TGTGCCAGCAGCCCACAGGGGGCTGGGAACACTGAAGCTTTCTTT
TRBJ1-1 | few | TRBV14 | NA | CASSQTRMNTEAFF | TGTGCCAGCAGCCAGACACGAATGAACACTGAAGCTTTCTTT
TRBJ2-1 | NA | TRBV11-3 | TRBD1 | CASSLGEGTGRNEQFF | TGTGCCAGCAGCTTAGGAGAGGGGACAGGCCGAAATGAGCAGTTCTTC
TRBJ2-5 | few | TRBV19 | TRBD1 | CASSRDRQETQYF | TGTGCCAGTAGTAGGGACAGACAAGAGACCCAGTACTTC
TRBJ1-2 | NA | TRBV6-6 | TRBD1 | CASSYPRTGSDYGYTF | TGTGCCAGCAGTTACCCTAGGACAGGGAGCGACTATGGCTACACCTTC